The present T cell receptor beta chain was sequenced within a study of shared clonotypes between healthy human individuals. Overall study results and limits: Among four donors, about 5% of naive CD4 clonotypes were found in common. In general, naive subsets displayed greater estimated richness than memory subsets did.

The test was conducted at deep level. This table comes from immunoSEQ multiplex PCR, and its TCRdb copy is limited to in-frame clones, with some not included. The data hold some 660,000 clones, with roughly 73% observed a single time. Details on this clone: Its antigen is currently unknown. The junction does not match germline at one end; this may be a read error.

CDR1 SQVTM and CDR2 ANQGSEA come from the germline V gene. This CDR3 is built from 15 residues. Subsets obtained from CD4+ cells comprised CD45RA+ naive and CD45RA-negative memory cells. The sequence was collected from a woman between 25 and 40 years old in good health. The sample consisted of memory CD4+ T cells sorted from blood. The subset: CD45RA-negative fraction. The rearrangement links TRBV29-1 to TRBJ2-3; the match to TRBD2 covers 14 bases. The CDR3 DNA reads as TGCAGCGTAGAAGGGACTAGCGGGAGAGTGGATACGCAGTATTTT. It is translated as CSVEGTSGRVDTQYF.